Each of the 28 T cell receptor beta chains below was sequenced from the same sample in a study of STAT5B mutations in CD4+ large granular lymphocyte leukemia. Libraries were prepared by immunoSEQ multiplex PCR; TCRdb keeps only in-frame clonotypes and omits some of them. The sample includes some 40,000 clones, more than 80% of them seen just once. The specimen was CD4+ T cells from blood buffy coats. The receptors were sampled from a human donor in good health.

The chain is built from TRBV25-1 and TRBJ2-5; no reliable D call. CDR1 MGHDK and CDR2 SYGVNS come from the germline V gene. This CDR3 spans 14 amino acids. V lost 3 bases to trimming and J lost 1 base, with 9 bases between them. The CDR3 is CASSEPGAQETQYF. The CDR3 coding sequence is TGTGCCAGCAGTGAGCCGGGTGCCCAAGAGACCCAGTACTTC.

The rearrangement uses TRBV29-1 and TRBJ1-1; D gene ambiguous. The CDR3 is 12 amino acids. Looked up from germline, CDR1 is SQVTM and CDR2 is ANQGSEA. V was shortened by 5 bases and J by 1 base, with 8 bases between the two germline ends. This chain's CDR3 is CSVRHPNTEAFF. The CDR3 DNA reads as TGCAGCGTTAGACACCCGAACACTGAAGCTTTCTTT.

This chain uses TRBV5-1 with TRBJ2-3; D remains ambiguous. CDR3 length: 12 residues. Germline V CDR1 and CDR2: SGHRS, YFSETQ. The V and J ends lost 5 bases and 6 bases respectively, with 10 bases between them. CDR3 protein: CASRRASDTQYF. In DNA, the CDR3 is TGCGCCAGCAGAAGGGCCTCCGATACGCAGTATTTT.

This rearrangement joins TRBV2 to TRBJ2-3, with 8 positions matching TRBD1. The trim removed 6 bases at V and 6 bases at J, leaving 5 bases unmatched. The CDR3 has 13 amino acids. Germline lookup yields CDR1 SNHLY and CDR2 FYNNEI. The CDR3 nucleotides read TGTGCCAGCAGCGGACAGGGACCCGATACGCAGTATTTT. This gives the protein CASSGQGPDTQYF.

By sample fraction, this clone is medium-sized (0.01 to 0.1%). The rearrangement links TRBV6-6 to TRBJ2-1, with unresolved D. Trimming cost V 2 bases and J 1 base, with 12 bases left between them. This CDR3 has 16 amino acids. Per germline, CDR1 MNHNY and CDR2 SVGAGI (reference sequence). The DNA of the CDR3 is TGTGCCAGCAGTTACCGTCGCCCTAGTTCCTACAATGAGCAGTTCTTC. It translates to CASSYRRPSSYNEQFF.

V usage is TRBV6-5 and J usage is TRBJ2-3; D may be TRBD1 (5 bases). V lost 6 bases, J lost 6 bases, and 7 bases lay in between. The CDR3 is made up of 11 amino acids. The germline V gene has CDR1 MNHEY and CDR2 SVGAGI. In DNA form, the CDR3 reads TGTGCCAGCAGCGCAGGGGATACGCAGTATTTT. Its protein product is CASSAGDTQYF.

The genes are TRBV6-5 and TRBJ1-3; D is uncertain. The CDR3 loop spans 12 amino acids. The V end was cut by 8 bases, the J end by 3 bases, with 8 bases between. The germline V gene has CDR1 MNHEY and CDR2 SVGAGI. DNA of the CDR3: TGTGCCAGCGGGTTTTTTGGAAACACCATATATTTT. Protein: CASGFFGNTIYF.

The V call is TRBV4-3, the J call TRBJ2-2; D might be TRBD1 (5 bases). The CDR3 has 14 amino acids. The germline V gene encodes CDR1 LGHNA and CDR2 YSLEER. Trimming took off 2 bases at V and 5 bases at J, with 9 bases between the two ends. The CDR3 here is CASSQNRRTGELFF. CDR3 bases: TGCGCCAGCAGCCAAAACAGGCGAACCGGGGAGCTGTTTTTT.

A few counts support this clone. V is TRBV18 and J is TRBJ2-1; D call uncertain. The V end lost 4 bases, the J end lost 4 bases, and 8 bases lay between the germline ends. CDR1 is KGHSH, CDR2 LQKENI, per germline. The CDR3 is 13 amino acids. The CDR3 region has the DNA TGTGCCAGCTCACAGGACGGGTACAATGAGCAGTTCTTC. Amino acids: CASSQDGYNEQFF. Complete variable domain (other parts from reference TRBV18 and TRBJ2-1): NAGVMQNPRHLVRRRGQEARLRCSPMKGHSHVYWYRQLPEEGLKFMVYLQKENIIDESGMPKERFSAEFPKEGPSILRIQQVVRGDSAAYFCASSQDGYNEQFFGPGTRLTVL.

The V gene is TRBV10-3, the J gene TRBJ1-1; a possible D gene is TRBD1 (5 bases). This CDR3 region has 12 residues. Trimming stripped 2 bases from V and 4 bases from J, with 5 bases between. Per germline, CDR1 ENHRY and CDR2 SYGVKD. Here the CDR3 reads CAISEGGTEAFF. The CDR3 DNA sequence: TGTGCCATCAGTGAGGGGGGCACTGAAGCTTTCTTT.

This clone was recorded a few times. The rearrangement joins TRBV30 to TRBJ2-3, with D unresolved. CDR1 GTSNPN and CDR2 SVGIG come from the germline V gene (reference sequence). V was shortened by 1 base and J by 6 bases, with 11 bases between the two germline ends. The CDR3 runs 13 residues. The CDR3 spells CAWSARMSDTQYF. As DNA, the CDR3 is TGTGCCTGGAGTGCCCGGATGTCCGATACGCAGTATTTT.

The rearrangement uses TRBV2 and TRBJ2-1; the match to TRBD1 covers 9 bases. The CDR3 is made up of 15 amino acids. Trimming removed 6 bases from V and 8 bases from J; junction bases left unmatched: 11. CDR1 and CDR2 from the germline V gene are SNHLY and FYNNEI. The CDR3 is CASRPPRDRAYEQFF. In DNA form, the CDR3 reads TGTGCCAGCAGGCCTCCACGGGACAGGGCTTATGAGCAGTTCTTC.

The CDR3 region is CASSPFGTGETEAFF. CDR3 nucleotide sequence: TGTGCCAGCTCACCCTTCGGGACAGGGGAGACTGAAGCTTTCTTT. The chain is built from TRBV18 and TRBJ1-1, with 10 nucleotides matching TRBD1. The CDR3 loop spans 15 amino acids. Germline CDR1 is KGHSH and CDR2 is LQKENI. The junction had 6 bases not matched to a gene; V was cut back by 3 bases and J by 5 bases.

The rearrangement uses TRBV5-1 and TRBJ2-5; 8 bases map to TRBD2. CDR1 and CDR2 (germline): SGHRS, YFSETQ. V dropped 0 bases and J dropped 2; count of bases not matched to a gene: 3. This CDR3 has 15 amino acids. The CDR3 DNA reads as TGCGCCAGCAGCTTGGACGGGGGGGGACAAGAGACCCAGTACTTC. This sequence encodes CASSLDGGGQETQYF.

This rearrangement joins TRBV30 to TRBJ1-6; no reliable D call. The germline gives CDR1 GTSNPN, CDR2 SVGIG (reference sequence). V shed 0 bases and J shed 4 bases, with 10 bases lying between them. There are 15 residues in the CDR3. This CDR3 reads CAWSVLAGYNSPLHF. The CDR3 region has the DNA TGTGCCTGGAGTGTACTCGCGGGGTATAATTCACCCCTCCACTTT.

This clone has a handful of counts. Compared with germline, one end of the junction differs, possibly owing to a read error. The chain combines TRBV2 with TRBJ2-5, with TRBD2 matching over 10 bases. The CDR3 runs to 14 residues. Germline CDR1 SNHLY, CDR2 FYNNEI. CDR3 coding DNA: TGTGCCAGCAACAAGTTAAGCGGGGGGGCCAATGTTAACTTC. Translating gives CASNKLSGGANVNF.

A single count supports this clone. This chain connects TRBV7-2 to TRBJ2-3; D may be TRBD2 (6 bases). This CDR3 has 12 amino acids. The germline CDR1 and CDR2 sequences are SGHTA and FQGNSA. Trimming stripped 3 bases from V and 8 bases from J, with 9 bases between. DNA for the CDR3: TGTGCCAGCAGCTTCGGCGGGACTACGCAGTATTTT. The encoded protein is CASSFGGTTQYF.

A word on this clone: The CDR3 does not end in the conserved phenylalanine or tryptophan, so this is likely a read error. The chain joins TRBV6-5 to TRBJ1-1; D remains unclear. Trimming took off 6 bases at V and 7 bases at J, with 12 bases between the two ends. The CDR3 loop spans 12 amino acids. The germline V gene has CDR1 MNHEY and CDR2 SVGAGI. The DNA of the CDR3 is TGTGCCAGCAGCCCAGCGGGAGATGAAGCTTTCTCT. This gives the protein CASSPAGDEAFS.

This CDR3 reads CAISESGETQYF. The CDR3 DNA sequence: TGTGCCATCAGTGAGTCTGGGGAGACCCAGTACTTC. The chain has TRBV10-3 and TRBJ2-5; D ambiguous. Trimming took 0 bases from V and 5 from J, leaving 4 bases between them. The CDR3 consists of 12 residues. The germline V gene encodes CDR1 ENHRY and CDR2 SYGVKD.

The V gene is TRBV10-2, the J gene TRBJ2-3; possibly TRBD1 for D (6 bases). The CDR3 consists of 13 residues. Trimming removed 7 bases from V and 3 bases from J, with 11 bases in between. Germline CDR1 is WSHSY and CDR2 is SAAADI. This CDR3 is CASKHRETDTQYF. CDR3 DNA sequence: TGCGCCAGCAAGCACAGGGAGACAGATACGCAGTATTTT.

The chain joins TRBV2 to TRBJ1-2; TRBD1 aligns across 7 bases. CDR1 is SNHLY and CDR2 is FYNNEI in the germline V gene. CDR3 length equals 13 residues. The J segment lost 2 bases and the V segment lost 6 bases, leaving 3 bases of the junction unmatched. In nucleotides, the CDR3 is TGTGCCAGCAGCGAACAGGGGAACTATGGCTACACCTTC. This sequence encodes CASSEQGNYGYTF.

The V call is TRBV5-4, the J call TRBJ2-1; either TRBD1 or TRBD2 may fit D (6 bases each). V lost 0 bases and J 7 bases, leaving 11 bases between the germline ends. CDR1 is SGHNT, CDR2 YYREEE, per germline (reference sequence). The CDR3 is 14 residues long. The CDR3 loop reads CASSLDPGANEQFF. DNA of the CDR3: TGTGCCAGCAGCTTGGATCCGGGGGCAAATGAGCAGTTCTTC.

The chain has TRBV6-5 and TRBJ2-7; no definite D call. Germline V lookup: CDR1 MNHEY, CDR2 SVGAGI. The germline V and J ends were trimmed by 2 bases and 5 bases, with 4 bases remaining between them. The CDR3 has 11 amino acids. CDR3 residues: CASSYRDEQYF. The CDR3 nucleotides are TGTGCCAGCAGTTACAGGGACGAGCAGTACTTC.

The V call is TRBV19, the J call TRBJ2-7, with TRBD2 matching 9 bases. The CDR3 length is 16 residues. The J segment lost 7 bases and the V segment lost 4 bases, leaving 14 bases of the junction unmatched. Germline values: CDR1 LNHDA, CDR2 SQIVND (reference sequence). CDR3 sequence (DNA): TGTGCCAGTAGTACCGTAGGTGGGCTAGCGGGGAAGGAGCAGTACTTC. Translating it yields CASSTVGGLAGKEQYF.

The gene calls are TRBV19 and TRBJ1-2, with unresolved D. Trimming took 7 bases from V and 2 from J, leaving 5 bases between them. Germline loops: CDR1 LNHDA, CDR2 SQIVND (reference sequence). This CDR3 region has 11 residues. In DNA, the CDR3 is TGTGCCAGTATAGGGAACTATGGCTACACCTTC. Its protein product is CASIGNYGYTF.

This clone was recorded a few times. The chain couples TRBV6-1 to TRBJ1-5; TRBD1 aligns across 9 bases. This CDR3 spans 15 amino acids. The trim removed 2 bases at V and 6 bases at J, leaving 5 bases unmatched. Germline V gene lookup returns CDR1 MNHNS and CDR2 SASEGT. The CDR3 bases are TGTGCCAGCAGTGAAAGCGGGACAGGGATTCAGCCCCAGCATTTT. Amino acids: CASSESGTGIQPQHF.

This clone has more than one count but fewer than ten. The V and J genes are TRBV11-2 and TRBJ2-3, with D perhaps TRBD2 (6 bases). CDR3 length: 13 amino acids. V gave up 3 bases and J gave up 4 bases, with 8 bases separating them. In germline, CDR1 is SGHAT, CDR2 FQNNGV. In DNA form, the CDR3 reads TGTGCCAGCAGCTTTAGCGGATCAGATACGCAGTATTTT. Its protein product is CASSFSGSDTQYF.

The CDR3 region has the DNA TGTGCCAGCAGCGGCCGCCCCGGGACGTCTGCCGATTACAATGAGCAGTTCTTC. Amino acids: CASSGRPGTSADYNEQFF. The chain has TRBV5-6 and TRBJ2-1; D possibly matches TRBD1 or TRBD2 (5 bases each). Germline V gene data show CDR1 as SGHDT and CDR2 as YYEEEE. The CDR3 is made up of 18 amino acids. Trimming took off 4 bases at V and 4 bases at J, with 24 bases between the two ends.